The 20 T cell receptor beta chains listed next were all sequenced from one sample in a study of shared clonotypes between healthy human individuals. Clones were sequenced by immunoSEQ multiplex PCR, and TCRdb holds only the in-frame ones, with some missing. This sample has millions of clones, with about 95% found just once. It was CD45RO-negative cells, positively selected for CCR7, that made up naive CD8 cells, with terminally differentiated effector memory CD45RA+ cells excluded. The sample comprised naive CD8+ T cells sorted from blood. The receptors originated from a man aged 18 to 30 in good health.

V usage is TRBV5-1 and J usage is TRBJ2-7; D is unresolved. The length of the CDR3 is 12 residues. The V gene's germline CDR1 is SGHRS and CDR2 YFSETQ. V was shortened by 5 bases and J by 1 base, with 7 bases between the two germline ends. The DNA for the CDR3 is TGCGCCAGCAGGGGGATTTCCTACGAGCAGTACTTC. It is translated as CASRGISYEQYF.

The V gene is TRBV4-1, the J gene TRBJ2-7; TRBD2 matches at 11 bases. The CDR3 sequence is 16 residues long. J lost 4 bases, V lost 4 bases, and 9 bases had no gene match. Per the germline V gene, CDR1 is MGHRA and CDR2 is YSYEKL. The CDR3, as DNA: TGCGCCAGCAGCCTCAGACTAGCGGGAACGGCATACGAGCAGTACTTC. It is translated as CASSLRLAGTAYEQYF.

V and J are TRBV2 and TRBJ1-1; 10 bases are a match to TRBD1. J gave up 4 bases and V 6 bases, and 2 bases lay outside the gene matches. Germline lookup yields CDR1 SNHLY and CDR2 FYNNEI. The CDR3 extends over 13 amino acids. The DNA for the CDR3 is TGTGCCAGCAGATGGACAGGGGGCACTGAAGCTTTCTTT. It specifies CASRWTGGTEAFF.

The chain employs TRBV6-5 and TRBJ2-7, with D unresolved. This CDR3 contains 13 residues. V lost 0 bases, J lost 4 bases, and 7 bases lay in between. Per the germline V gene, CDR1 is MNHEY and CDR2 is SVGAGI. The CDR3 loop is CASSYSQVYEQYF. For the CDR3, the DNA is TGTGCCAGCAGTTACTCCCAGGTGTACGAGCAGTACTTC.

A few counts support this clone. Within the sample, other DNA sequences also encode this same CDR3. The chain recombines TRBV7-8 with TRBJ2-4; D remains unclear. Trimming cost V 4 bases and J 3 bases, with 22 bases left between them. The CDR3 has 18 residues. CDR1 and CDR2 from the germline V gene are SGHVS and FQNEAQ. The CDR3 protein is CASSSGFGIGIGKNIQYF. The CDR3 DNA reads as TGTGCCAGCAGCTCCGGGTTCGGAATTGGGATAGGCAAAAACATTCAGTACTTC.

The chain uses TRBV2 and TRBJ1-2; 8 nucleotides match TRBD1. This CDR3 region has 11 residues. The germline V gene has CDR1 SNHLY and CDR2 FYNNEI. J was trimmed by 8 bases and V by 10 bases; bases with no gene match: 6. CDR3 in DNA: TGTGCCACCTCAGGGGGCCTCGGCTACACCTTC. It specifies CATSGGLGYTF.

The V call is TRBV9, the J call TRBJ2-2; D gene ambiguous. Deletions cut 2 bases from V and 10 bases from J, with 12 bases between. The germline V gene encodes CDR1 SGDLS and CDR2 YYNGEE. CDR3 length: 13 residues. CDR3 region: CASSVGSLEELFF. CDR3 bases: TGTGCCAGCAGCGTCGGTAGCTTGGAGGAGCTGTTTTTT.

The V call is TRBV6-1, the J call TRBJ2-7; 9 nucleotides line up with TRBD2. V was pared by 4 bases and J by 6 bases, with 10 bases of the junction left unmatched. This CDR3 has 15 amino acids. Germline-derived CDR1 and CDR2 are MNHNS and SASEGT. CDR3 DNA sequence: TGTGCCAGCAGTGGCGCCGGACTAGCGCGGGTCGAGCAGTACTTC. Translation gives CASSGAGLARVEQYF.

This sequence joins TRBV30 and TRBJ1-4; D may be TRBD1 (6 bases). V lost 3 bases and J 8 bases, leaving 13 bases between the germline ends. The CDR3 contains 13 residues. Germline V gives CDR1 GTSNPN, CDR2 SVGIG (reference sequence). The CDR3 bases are TGTGCCTGGAGCCTGGGGGCGAGGGAAAAACTGTTTTTT. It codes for CAWSLGAREKLFF. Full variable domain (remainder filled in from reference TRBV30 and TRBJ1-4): SQTIHQWPATLVQPVGSPLSLECTVEGTSNPNLYWYRQAAGRGLQLLFYSVGIGQISSEVPQNLSASRPQDRQFILSSKKLLLSDSGFYLCAWSLGAREKLFFGSGTQLSVL.

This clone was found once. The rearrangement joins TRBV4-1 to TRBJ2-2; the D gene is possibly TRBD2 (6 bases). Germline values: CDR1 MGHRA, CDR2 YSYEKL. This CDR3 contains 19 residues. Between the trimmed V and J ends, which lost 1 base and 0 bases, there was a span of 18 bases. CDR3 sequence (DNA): TGCGCCAGCAGCCAAGCCCCCATTCTTCCGGGGGCGAACACCGGGGAGCTGTTTTTT. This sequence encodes CASSQAPILPGANTGELFF.

CDR3: CASSITSGVTDTQYF. The CDR3 DNA follows: TGTGCCAGTAGTATTACTAGCGGGGTCACAGATACGCAGTATTTT. The chain recombines TRBV19 with TRBJ2-3, with TRBD2 matching 10 bases. Losses at the gene ends were 3 bases for V and 2 bases for J; bases not matched to a gene: 2. The length of the CDR3 is 15 residues. Germline V gives CDR1 LNHDA, CDR2 SQIVND (reference sequence).

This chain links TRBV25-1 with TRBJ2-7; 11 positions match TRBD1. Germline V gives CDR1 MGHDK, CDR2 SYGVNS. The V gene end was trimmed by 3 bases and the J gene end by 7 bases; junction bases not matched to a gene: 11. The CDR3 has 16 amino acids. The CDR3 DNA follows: TGTGCCAGCAGTGAGCTAACCGGGACAGGGGGAAATGAGCAGTACTTC. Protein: CASSELTGTGGNEQYF.

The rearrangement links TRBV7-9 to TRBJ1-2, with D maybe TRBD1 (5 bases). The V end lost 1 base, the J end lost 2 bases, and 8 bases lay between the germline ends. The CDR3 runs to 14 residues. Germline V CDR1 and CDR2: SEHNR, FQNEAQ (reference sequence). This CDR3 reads CASSLGEGNYGYTF. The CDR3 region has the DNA TGTGCCAGCAGCTTAGGGGAGGGGAACTATGGCTACACCTTC.

The chain's CDR3 is CATSNSTRTIANQPQHF. CDR3 coding DNA: TGTGCCACCTCGAACTCGACAAGGACCATAGCAAATCAGCCCCAGCATTTT. This rearrangement joins TRBV15 to TRBJ1-5, with unresolved D. The CDR3 totals 17 residues. Germline loops: CDR1 LNHNV, CDR2 YYDKDF (reference sequence). Trimming took 8 bases from V and 4 from J, leaving 24 bases between them.

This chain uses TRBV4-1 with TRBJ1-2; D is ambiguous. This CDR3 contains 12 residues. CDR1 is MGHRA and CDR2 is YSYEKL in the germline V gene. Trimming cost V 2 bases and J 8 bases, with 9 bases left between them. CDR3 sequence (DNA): TGCGCCAGCAGCCAATCCGGGTTAGGCTACACCTTC. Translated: CASSQSGLGYTF.

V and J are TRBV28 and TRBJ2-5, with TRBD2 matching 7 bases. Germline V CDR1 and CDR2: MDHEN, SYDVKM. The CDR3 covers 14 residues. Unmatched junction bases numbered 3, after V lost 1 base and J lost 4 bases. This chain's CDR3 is CASSLYGGRETQYF. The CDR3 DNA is TGTGCCAGCAGTTTATATGGCGGGAGAGAGACCCAGTACTTC.

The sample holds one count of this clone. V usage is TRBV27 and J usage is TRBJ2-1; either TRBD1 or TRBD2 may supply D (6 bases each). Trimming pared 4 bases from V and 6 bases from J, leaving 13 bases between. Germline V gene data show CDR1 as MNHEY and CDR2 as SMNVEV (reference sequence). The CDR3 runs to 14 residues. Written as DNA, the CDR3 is TGTGCCAGCAGTTCGGGGGCCCTTGGCAATGAGCAGTTCTTC. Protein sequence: CASSSGALGNEQFF.

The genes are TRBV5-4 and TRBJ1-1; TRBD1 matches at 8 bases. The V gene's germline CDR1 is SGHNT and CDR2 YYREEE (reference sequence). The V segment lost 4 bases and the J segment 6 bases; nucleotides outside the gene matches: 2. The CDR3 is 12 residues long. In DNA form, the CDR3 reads TGTGCCAGCAGCCAGACAGGGGCTGAAGCTTTCTTT. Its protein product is CASSQTGAEAFF. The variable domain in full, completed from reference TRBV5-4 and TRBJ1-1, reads ETGVTQSPTHLIKTRGQQVTLRCSSQSGHNTVSWYQQALGQGPQFIFQYYREEENGRGNFPPRFSGLQFPNYSSELNVNALELDDSALYLCASSQTGAEAFFGQGTRLTVV.

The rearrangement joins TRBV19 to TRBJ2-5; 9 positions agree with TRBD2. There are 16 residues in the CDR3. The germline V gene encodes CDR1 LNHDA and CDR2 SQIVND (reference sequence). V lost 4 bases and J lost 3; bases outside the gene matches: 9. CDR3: CASSTLRLAEEETQYF. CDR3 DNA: TGTGCCAGTAGTACCCTGCGACTAGCGGAGGAAGAGACCCAGTACTTC.

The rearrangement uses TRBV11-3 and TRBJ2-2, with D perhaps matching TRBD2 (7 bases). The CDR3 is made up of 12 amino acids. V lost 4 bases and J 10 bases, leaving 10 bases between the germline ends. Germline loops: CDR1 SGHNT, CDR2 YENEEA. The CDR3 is CASSWGGQELFF. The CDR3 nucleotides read TGTGCCAGCAGCTGGGGGGGACAGGAGCTGTTTTTT.